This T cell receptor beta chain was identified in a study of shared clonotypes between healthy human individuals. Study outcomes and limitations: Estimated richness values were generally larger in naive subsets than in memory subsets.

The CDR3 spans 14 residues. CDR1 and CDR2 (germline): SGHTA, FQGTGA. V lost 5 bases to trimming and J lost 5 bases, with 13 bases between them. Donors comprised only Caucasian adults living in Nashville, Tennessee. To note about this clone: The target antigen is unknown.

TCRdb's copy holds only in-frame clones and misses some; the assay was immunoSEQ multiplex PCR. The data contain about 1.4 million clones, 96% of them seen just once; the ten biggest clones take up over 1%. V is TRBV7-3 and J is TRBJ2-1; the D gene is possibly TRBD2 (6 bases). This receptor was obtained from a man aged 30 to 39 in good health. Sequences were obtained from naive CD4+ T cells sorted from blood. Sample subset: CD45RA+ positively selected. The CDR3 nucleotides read TGTGCCAGCAGCCCGCGGGGCAGGGACAATGAGCAGTTCTTC. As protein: CASSPRGRDNEQFF. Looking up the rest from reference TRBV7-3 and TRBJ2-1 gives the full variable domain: GAGVSQTPSNKVTEKGKYVELRCDPISGHTALYWYRQSLGQGPEFLIYFQGTGAADDSGLPNDRFFAVRPEGSVSTLKIQRTERGDSAVYLCASSPRGRDNEQFFGPGTRLTVL.